This TCR beta chain appears in the sequencing data of a study of response to subunit inactivated influenza vaccine. In this sample, this clonotype turned up a few times. The antigen is unknown. General study findings and limits: The authors put forward the suggestion that each seasonal influenza vaccination may bring in only a limited number of new T cells.

MiXCR, run by TCRdb on the RT-PCR reads, gives a single entry per CDR3 protein. The table has over 800,000 distinct CDR3 sequences, 20% to 25% seen once. Germline CDR1 is SGDLS and CDR2 is YYNGEE. There are 16 residues in the CDR3. After removal of 0 bases from V and 4 bases from J, the junction contained 6 bases not matched to a gene. The specimen comprised PBMCs from blood, sampled roughly 5 days after vaccination. The rearrangement links TRBV9 to TRBJ2-2, with 7 bases that match TRBD1. The sequence came from a man aged 45-65 years who received an inactivated influenza vaccine. As DNA, the CDR3 is TGTGCCAGCAGCGTAGATATGGGACAGAGCACCGGGGAGCTGTTTTTT. This codes for CASSVDMGQSTGELFF.